In this sample, the clone carrying this T cell receptor (beta chain) turned up many times. TCRdb analysed the 5' RACE reads with MiXCR anew, one entry per CDR3 protein. The sample holds about 55,000 distinct CDR3 sequences; 4% to 5.5% are singletons and the top ten take about 3%. The source of the sample is a study of neurological immune-mediated disorders. Trimming took 3 bases from V and 5 from J, leaving 10 bases between them. The CDR3 length is 14 residues. Germline V CDR1 and CDR2: SGHVS, FQNEAQ. The chain combines TRBV7-8 with TRBJ2-2; D possibly corresponds to TRBD1 (6 bases). Sequences were obtained from PBMCs. The source is a man in his fifties or sixties with multiple sclerosis. CDR3 amino acids: CASSFRTETGELFF. The CDR3 coding sequence is TGTGCCAGCAGCTTTCGGACAGAAACCGGGGAGCTGTTTTTT.